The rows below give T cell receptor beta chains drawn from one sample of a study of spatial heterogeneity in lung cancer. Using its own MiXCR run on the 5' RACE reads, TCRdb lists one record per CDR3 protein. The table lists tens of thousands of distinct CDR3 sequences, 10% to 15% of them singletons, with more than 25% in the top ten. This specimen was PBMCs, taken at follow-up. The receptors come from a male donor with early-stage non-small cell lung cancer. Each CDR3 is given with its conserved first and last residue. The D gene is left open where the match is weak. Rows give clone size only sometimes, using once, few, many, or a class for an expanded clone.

TGCGCCAGCAGCTTGGGGACAGTCCAAGAGACCCAGTACTTC	CASSLGTVQETQYF	TRBV5-1	.	.	TRBJ2-5
TGTGCCAGTAGTATCTCTGACAGGGCTGACAATGAGCAGTTCTTC	CASSISDRADNEQFF	TRBV19	TRBD1	few	TRBJ2-1
TGTGCCAGCAGACATAACGACAGACTCACCGGGGAGCTGTTTTTT	CASRHNDRLTGELFF	TRBV28	.	many	TRBJ2-2
TGTGCCAGCAGTTCACAAAAGGACTCACCCCTCCACTTT	CASSSQKDSPLHF	TRBV2	.	few	TRBJ1-6
TGTGCCAGCAGCTTGAAGTTCTCTGGGGCCAACGTCCTGACTTTC	CASSLKFSGANVLTF	TRBV5-5	.	.	TRBJ2-6
TGTGCCAGCAGCTCGGCGCAGACTGAAGCTTTCTTT	CASSSAQTEAFF	TRBV28	.	.	TRBJ1-1
TGTGCCAGCGGCTGGGCAGATACGCAGTATTTT	CASGWADTQYF	TRBV7-2	.	.	TRBJ2-3
TGTGCCACAGCAGGGCCCTTAACAACTAATGAAAAACTGTTTTTT	CATAGPLTTNEKLFF	TRBV24-1	.	many	TRBJ1-4
TGTGCCAGCTCAACCCAGGGGGCTGAAGAGACCCAGTACTTC	CASSTQGAEETQYF	TRBV18	TRBD1	.	TRBJ2-5
TGTGCCAGCAGTTCCGTTGCCTCAGGGTTCCACGAGCAGTACTTC	CASSSVASGFHEQYF	TRBV28	.	.	TRBJ2-7
TGTGCCAGCAGCTTAACCCTGACTAGGGAGGAGCAGTTCTTC	CASSLTLTREEQFF	TRBV7-3	.	many	TRBJ2-1
TGCGTCAGCAGCCAAGGGGCGGGGATGGGAGATACGCAGTATTTT	CVSSQGAGMGDTQYF	TRBV4-3	.	.	TRBJ2-3
TGTGCCAGCGCGAATTATGGCTACACCTTC	CASANYGYTF	TRBV28	.	.	TRBJ1-2
TGTGCCAGCAGTTTGGGAGTGGGAGGCGAGCAGTACTTC	CASSLGVGGEQYF	TRBV12-3/TRBV12-4	.	many	TRBJ2-7
TGTGCCAGCGGAGAGACTATAGCCAAAAACATTCAGTACTTC	CASGETIAKNIQYF	TRBV12-3/TRBV12-4	.	few	TRBJ2-4
TGTGCCAGCAGCTTAAAACAGGGGTATGGCAATCAGCCCCAGCATTTT	CASSLKQGYGNQPQHF	TRBV5-6	TRBD1	many	TRBJ1-5
TGTGCCAGCAGTTTGGGGTCCCAAATCGTGAGGGCTTTCTTT	CASSLGSQIVRAFF	TRBV12-3/TRBV12-4	.	many	TRBJ1-1
TGTGCCAGCAGTTACTCTTCACGGGGGAGCTCCTACGAGCAGTACTTC	CASSYSSRGSSYEQYF	TRBV6-2/TRBV6-3	.	.	TRBJ2-7
TGTGCCAGCAGCCCGTCCGGGACCTCCTACGAGCAGTACTTC	CASSPSGTSYEQYF	TRBV7-6	.	.	TRBJ2-7
TGTGCCAGCAGCACCGGAGGGCAGCCCCAGCATTTT	CASSTGGQPQHF	TRBV12-3/TRBV12-4	.	many	TRBJ1-5
TGTGCCAGCAGCTTAGCCGGGAACACCAAAAACATTCAGTACTTC	CASSLAGNTKNIQYF	TRBV7-2	.	.	TRBJ2-4
TGTGCCAGCAGCTTAGGGGACAGGGGGCCTGGGGCCAACGTCCTGACTTTC	CASSLGDRGPGANVLTF	TRBV7-9	TRBD1	many	TRBJ2-6
TGTGCCATCGGCGATGGAAATCAGCCCCAGCATTTT	CAIGDGNQPQHF	TRBV10-3	.	many	TRBJ1-5
TGCAGTGCTAGAATTGTGGAGGGAGGCTATGGCTACACCTTC	CSARIVEGGYGYTF	TRBV20-1	.	.	TRBJ1-2
TGTGCCAGCAGCCCCTCGGTCAGCTCCTACAATGAGCAGTTCTTC	CASSPSVSSYNEQFF	TRBV7-2	.	many	TRBJ2-1
TGCAGTGCTGGACAGAGCCTTAACACTGAAGCTTTCTTT	CSAGQSLNTEAFF	TRBV20-1	.	many	TRBJ1-1
TGTGCCAGCAGTTTTGGCCCAGATACGCAGTATTTT	CASSFGPDTQYF	TRBV27	.	many	TRBJ2-3
TGTGCCAGCCTCGGTGGCGGGATACGTGCGGGGGGAGATACGCAGTATTTT	CASLGGGIRAGGDTQYF	TRBV6-6	TRBD2	.	TRBJ2-3
TGCAGCGTTGCCCCACAGACTAATGAAAAACTGTTTTTT	CSVAPQTNEKLFF	TRBV29-1	.	.	TRBJ1-4
TGTGCCAGCAGTTTGTGGCAGAACACAGATACGCAGTATTTT	CASSLWQNTDTQYF	TRBV12-3/TRBV12-4	.	few	TRBJ2-3
TGTGCCAGCAGCGCAACCTACTACTACACCTTC	CASSATYYYTF	TRBV7-9	.	many	TRBJ1-2
TGTGCCAGCAGTTTACACCCAGAGAATGAAAAACTGTTTTTT	CASSLHPENEKLFF	TRBV12-3/TRBV12-4	.	many	TRBJ1-4
TGTGCCAGCAGCTCAGCCTACGAGCAGTACTTC	CASSSAYEQYF	TRBV7-2	.	many	TRBJ2-7
TGCAGTGCTATCGCCGGGGGCTCGGACTATGGCTACACCTTC	CSAIAGGSDYGYTF	TRBV20-1	.	many	TRBJ1-2
TGTGCCAGCAGTCCCCTCGGGGTTGAGCAGTTCTTC	CASSPLGVEQFF	TRBV12-3/TRBV12-4	.	many	TRBJ2-1
TGTGCCAGCTCACCACCAGGACTTCCTAGCACAGATACGCAGTATTTT	CASSPPGLPSTDTQYF	TRBV18	.	.	TRBJ2-3
TGTGCCAGTACCCCCGGGGGGGGCGCGGGCACAGATACGCAGTATTTT	CASTPGGGAGTDTQYF	TRBV19	TRBD2	.	TRBJ2-3
TGCAGCGTTGAAATACAGGGGCAAAATCAGCCCCAGCATTTT	CSVEIQGQNQPQHF	TRBV29-1	TRBD1	few	TRBJ1-5
TGTGCCAGCAGCCCGTCCGGGAGGGGAAACACTGAAGCTTTCTTT	CASSPSGRGNTEAFF	TRBV6-2/TRBV6-3	.	.	TRBJ1-1
TGTGCCAGCAGTTCCGGGACGAGAAGCACTGAAGCTTTCTTT	CASSSGTRSTEAFF	TRBV28	.	few	TRBJ1-1
TGTGCCAGCAGCGTCCGGGGCAATGAGCAGTTCTTC	CASSVRGNEQFF	TRBV3-1	.	.	TRBJ2-1
TGCAGCGTTGAAAGCAGCTTTAAGGAGACCCAGTACTTC	CSVESSFKETQYF	TRBV29-1	.	many	TRBJ2-5
TGTGCCAGCAGTCGTATCCTACCGGGACTAGCGGGAGAGATTGAGACCCAGTACTTC	CASSRILPGLAGEIETQYF	TRBV6-6	TRBD2	.	TRBJ2-5
TGTGCCAGCAGTTTCCGGGTGATTCGACGGCTACGTAACTATGGCTACACCTTC	CASSFRVIRRLRNYGYTF	TRBV12-3/TRBV12-4	.	many	TRBJ1-2
TGTGCCAGCAGCCAGACATTGACAGGCGGGGAGCCCCAGCATTTT	CASSQTLTGGEPQHF	TRBV6-2/TRBV6-3	.	many	TRBJ1-5
TGTGCCAGCAGTTACGGGAGATCAACCGGGGCGGAGCAGTACTTC	CASSYGRSTGAEQYF	TRBV6-6	.	.	TRBJ2-7
TGTGCCAGCAGCTTAGACCAGGTCCTTCGTTTC	CASSLDQVLRF	TRBV7-2	.	few	TRBJ1-2
TGCAGTGCTAGCGCTTTGGGACAGGGTGTCGATGGCTACACCTTC	CSASALGQGVDGYTF	TRBV20-1	TRBD1	many	TRBJ1-2
TGCGCCAGCAGCTTGGACGGACAGTTTCGCACCTTC	CASSLDGQFRTF	TRBV5-1	.	.	TRBJ1-2
TGTGCCAGCTCACAACTATCCGGGACAGAAAATGAAAAACTGTTTTTT	CASSQLSGTENEKLFF	TRBV18	TRBD1	.	TRBJ1-4
TGTGCCAGCAGTTTTTTCAGGACAGGGCAGGTCGAGCAGTACTTC	CASSFFRTGQVEQYF	TRBV27	TRBD1	few	TRBJ2-7